This passage covers 25 T cell receptor beta chains from one sample sequenced in a study of T cells in Graves' hyperthyroidism and ophthalmopathy. It was RNA transcripts that yielded the amplified TCR beta CDR3 regions. TCR CDR3 underwent first-round RT-PCR with the HTBI primer set. TCRdb processed the multiplex PCR reads anew with MiXCR; each CDR3 protein has one entry. The sample shows more than 500,000 distinct CDR3 sequences, 15% to 20% of them seen only once. The sample was blood. These TCRs come from a woman in her thirties with Graves' ophthalmopathy.

This clonotype appeared many times. The chain employs TRBV20-1 and TRBJ1-2, with a tentative D call TRBD1 (5 bases). This CDR3 has 11 residues. The germline CDR1 and CDR2 sequences are DFQATT and SNEGSKA (reference sequence). V lost 1 base and J lost 8, with 8 bases in between. DNA of the CDR3: TGCAGTGCTAGAGTAGGGGAAGGCTACACCTTC. Translated, it gives CSARVGEGYTF.

In its sample, this clonotype was seen many times. This chain's CDR3 is CASSYAGLAGGFYYNEQFF. For the CDR3, the DNA is TGTGCCAGCAGCTACGCCGGACTAGCGGGAGGTTTCTACTACAATGAGCAGTTCTTC. The V call is TRBV11-1, the J call TRBJ2-1, with 14 bases matching TRBD2. V was pared by 4 bases and J by 3 bases, with 11 bases of the junction left unmatched. Germline CDR1 is SGHAT and CDR2 is FQDESV (reference sequence). This CDR3 is built from 19 residues. Supplemented by reference TRBV11-1 and TRBJ2-1, the full variable domain reads EAEVAQSPRYKITEKSQAVAFWCDPISGHATLYWYRQILGQGPELLVQFQDESVVDDSQLPKDRFSAERLKGVDSTLKIQPAELGDSAMYLCASSYAGLAGGFYYNEQFFGPGTRLTVL.

This clonotype has a count of ten or more. The chain combines TRBV12-3 or TRBV12-4 with TRBJ2-1, with D perhaps matching TRBD1 (5 bases). This CDR3 spans 13 amino acids. The V and J ends lost 7 bases and 8 bases respectively, with 15 bases between them. The CDR3 loop reads CASTKGVRDEQFF. In DNA, the CDR3 is TGTGCCAGCACCAAAGGGGTTAGGGATGAGCAGTTCTTC.

The J gene is TRBJ1-2, the V gene TRBV30, with no clear D. CDR3 length equals 13 residues. CDR1 is GTSNPN and CDR2 is SVGIG in the germline V gene (reference sequence). V lost 3 bases and J lost 3, with 11 bases in between. The DNA of the CDR3 is TGTGCCTGGAGAGATACAGACCACTATGGCTACACCTTC. This encodes CAWRDTDHYGYTF. The full variable domain, completed using reference TRBV30 and TRBJ1-2, is SQTIHQWPATLVQPVGSPLSLECTVEGTSNPNLYWYRQAAGRGLQLLFYSVGIGQISSEVPQNLSASRPQDRQFILSSKKLLLSDSGFYLCAWRDTDHYGYTFGSGTRLTVV.

Here the CDR3 reads CASSFRTESSYNSPLHF. As DNA, the CDR3 is TGTGCCAGCAGTTTCAGGACGGAGAGCTCCTATAATTCACCCCTCCACTTT. This chain joins TRBV11-2 and TRBJ1-6, with unresolved D. The CDR3 consists of 17 residues. Per germline, CDR1 SGHAT and CDR2 FQNNGV. V was shortened by 6 bases and J by 0 bases, with 15 bases between the two germline ends.

The V and J genes are TRBV27 and TRBJ1-2; D gene unclear. From germline, CDR1 is MNHEY and CDR2 SMNVEV (reference sequence). The CDR3 totals 13 residues. Trimming shortened V by 0 bases and J by 3 bases, and 5 bases separated the two germline ends. The CDR3: CASSLSVYYGYTF. In DNA form, the CDR3 reads TGTGCCAGCAGTTTATCCGTATACTATGGCTACACCTTC.

This clonotype was seen a single time. The rearrangement uses TRBV20-1 and TRBJ1-4; the D is unclear. Trimming pared 5 bases from V and 3 bases from J, leaving 10 bases between. Germline lookup yields CDR1 DFQATT and CDR2 SNEGSKA (reference sequence). This CDR3 has 13 amino acids. CDR3 loop: CSAERESNEKLFF. CDR3 nucleotides: TGCAGTGCTGAACGGGAGTCTAATGAAAAACTGTTTTTT.

This clonotype was picked up many times. The CDR3 loop is CASSPNEAGPHEQYF. DNA for the CDR3: TGCGCCAGCAGCCCCAATGAAGCGGGACCCCACGAGCAGTACTTC. V is TRBV5-1 and J is TRBJ2-7; TRBD2 matches at 7 bases. Germline V gene sequence: CDR1 SGHRS, CDR2 YFSETQ. There are 15 residues in the CDR3. V shed 4 bases, J shed 5 bases, and the junction held 12 bases outside the gene matches.

The DNA for the CDR3 is TGCAGCGGAAGAGGAGGGAACTACGAGCAGTACTTC. Protein product: CSGRGGNYEQYF. The genes are TRBV29-1 and TRBJ2-7; D is perhaps TRBD2 (6 bases). V was cut by 7 bases and J by 3 bases, with 13 bases left in between. The CDR3 has 12 residues. CDR1 is SQVTM and CDR2 is ANQGSEA in the germline V gene.

In this sample, this clonotype turned up many times. This chain connects TRBV28 to TRBJ2-5; 10 bases match TRBD1. The CDR3 has 14 amino acids. CDR1 is MDHEN and CDR2 is SYDVKM in the germline V gene. The V segment lost 6 bases and the J segment 4 bases; nucleotides outside the gene matches: 5. CDR3 residues: CASRGTGEVETQYF. DNA of the CDR3: TGTGCCAGCAGAGGGACAGGGGAAGTAGAGACCCAGTACTTC. The whole variable domain, remainder taken from reference TRBV28 and TRBJ2-5, is DVKVTQSSRYLVKRTGEKVFLECVQDMDHENMFWYRQDPGLGLRLIYFSYDVKMKEKGDIPEGYSVSREKKERFSLILESASTNQTSMYLCASRGTGEVETQYFGPGTRLLVL.

The chain uses TRBV24-1 and TRBJ2-3; the D is unclear. The J call may be in error: the DNA end matches TRBJ1-5 better. Germline CDR1 is KGHDR and CDR2 is SFDVKD. The CDR3 loop spans 14 amino acids. In DNA form, the CDR3 reads TGTGCCACCAGTGATTTGAGGTTCACAGATACGCAGCATTTT. Translating it yields CATSDLRFTDTQHF.

This clonotype was detected many times. J is TRBJ1-5 and V is TRBV18, with D hard to call. The ends were cut back, 3 bases at V and 3 bases at J, with 12 bases in the middle. The CDR3 loop spans 15 amino acids. The germline CDR1 and CDR2 sequences are KGHSH and LQKENI. The DNA for the CDR3 is TGTGCCAGCTCACCCCAAAGTCTGTCCAATCAGCCCCAGCATTTT. Translation gives CASSPQSLSNQPQHF.

This clonotype has ten or more counts. The CDR3 nucleotides are TGCAGTGCGCCCCTTCGTCGGGCAGGGGCGGAAGCTTTCTTT. Translated, it gives CSAPLRRAGAEAFF. The chain is built from TRBV20-1 and TRBJ1-1; D may be TRBD1 (6 bases). The V gene lost 6 bases and the J gene lost 8 bases, with 22 bases spanning the gap. Germline V gene sequence: CDR1 DFQATT, CDR2 SNEGSKA (reference sequence). The CDR3 length is 14 residues.

This chain connects TRBV5-1 to TRBJ1-5; tentatively, D is TRBD1 (6 bases). Germline V gene sequence: CDR1 SGHRS, CDR2 YFSETQ. The germline V and J ends were trimmed by 5 bases and 4 bases, with 16 bases remaining between them. The CDR3 is made up of 15 amino acids. The CDR3 sequence is CASRRSDSSNQPQHF. The CDR3 nucleotides are TGCGCCAGCAGGAGATCGGACAGTTCAAATCAGCCCCAGCATTTT.

In this sample, this clonotype turned up many times. V and J are TRBV6-5 and TRBJ2-7, with D possibly being TRBD1 (6 bases). Germline CDR1 MNHEY, CDR2 SVGAGI. This CDR3 region has 13 residues. V lost 2 bases and J lost 4, with 9 bases in between. CDR3 sequence reads: CASSYDTGYEQYF. CDR3 in DNA: TGTGCCAGCAGTTACGACACAGGGTACGAGCAGTACTTC.

A word on this clonotype: It may be a read error: a sequence one base away is much more abundant. The chain is built from TRBV6-2 or TRBV6-3 and TRBJ2-7; D remains unclear. The V gene's germline CDR1 is MNHEY and CDR2 SVGEGT. V dropped 8 bases and J dropped 2 bases, with 4 bases sitting between them. The CDR3 has 10 residues. The CDR3 DNA follows: TGTGCCAGCGGCCCCTACGAGCAGTACTTC. Protein: CASGPYEQYF.

Regarding this clonotype: A junction boundary mismatches the germline segment, possibly from a read error. V is TRBV9 and J is TRBJ2-7, with D possibly matching TRBD2 (6 bases). CDR1 is SGDLS and CDR2 is YYNGEE in the germline V gene. The CDR3 length is 12 residues. The CDR3 loop reads CASSVVDYEQYF. The CDR3, as DNA: TGTGCCAGCAGCGTAGTGGACTACGAGCAGTACTTT.

This clonotype was seen ten or more times. This chain joins TRBV3-1 and TRBJ2-7; D perhaps matches TRBD1 (5 bases). Trimming took 3 bases from V and 4 from J, leaving 16 bases between them. The CDR3 is 15 amino acids. Germline V gives CDR1 LGHDT, CDR2 YNNKEL (reference sequence). As DNA, the CDR3 is TGTGCCAGCAGCCAGGCTCCAGGGCTCGCGTACGAGCAGTACTTC. Encoded protein: CASSQAPGLAYEQYF.

This clonotype was seen only a few times. This sequence joins TRBV19 and TRBJ2-3; D uncertain. The germline CDR1 and CDR2 sequences are LNHDA and SQIVND (reference sequence). The CDR3 runs 14 residues. The V end lost 5 bases, the J end lost 6 bases, and 15 bases lay between the germline ends. The CDR3 DNA sequence: TGTGCCAGTAGTGTTCTCCGACACGGGGATACGCAGTATTTT. Translation gives CASSVLRHGDTQYF.

As concerns this clonotype: A read error may explain this, as a much larger clone is one base away. The chain uses TRBV18 and TRBJ2-1; maybe TRBD1 (6 bases). This CDR3 contains 16 residues. From germline, CDR1 is KGHSH and CDR2 LQKENI. The CDR3 sequence: CASPPDPGQAYNEQFF. The CDR3 DNA is TGTGCCAGCCCACCTGATCCGGGACAAGCTTACAATGAGCAGTTCTTC. Full variable domain (outside the CDR3, taken from reference TRBV18 and TRBJ2-1): NAGVMQNPRHLVRRRGQEARLRCSPMKGHSHVYWYRQLPEEGLKFMVYLQKENIIDESGMPKERFSAEFPKEGPSILRIQQVVRGDSAAYFCASPPDPGQAYNEQFFGPGTRLTVL.

This clonotype was detected only a few times. V gene TRBV9 combines with J gene TRBJ2-2, with TRBD1 identical over 7 bases. This CDR3 spans 16 amino acids. Trimming cost V 3 bases and J 0 bases; bases outside gene matches: 5. Germline assignment: CDR1 SGDLS and CDR2 YYNGEE. CDR3 sequence: CASSGRQGSNTGELFF. In DNA form, the CDR3 reads TGTGCCAGCAGCGGAAGACAGGGATCGAACACCGGGGAGCTGTTTTTT.

This clonotype has a count of ten or more. The genes are TRBV12-3 or TRBV12-4 and TRBJ2-7; 9 bases fit TRBD2. The CDR3 extends over 15 amino acids. After removal of 7 bases from V and 4 bases from J, the junction contained 11 bases not matched to a gene. The CDR3 is CASNSNSGSLYEQYF. In DNA, the CDR3 is TGTGCCAGCAACTCTAATAGCGGGAGTTTATACGAGCAGTACTTC.

This clonotype was observed at least ten times. The chain uses TRBV5-1 and TRBJ2-1; D is perhaps TRBD2 (7 bases). Germline CDR1 SGHRS, CDR2 YFSETQ. V dropped 4 bases and J dropped 1 base, with 18 bases sitting between them. This CDR3 comprises 17 residues. CDR3 region: CASSGEGGRLSYNEQFF. CDR3 coding DNA: TGCGCCAGCAGCGGGGAGGGGGGCAGGCTTTCCTACAATGAGCAGTTCTTC.

V and J are TRBV28 and TRBJ2-5, with unresolved D. The germline CDR1 and CDR2 sequences are MDHEN and SYDVKM. This CDR3 spans 15 amino acids. V was shortened by 2 bases and J by 5 bases, with 15 bases between the two germline ends. Here the CDR3 reads CASSLIQPNGETQYF. CDR3 nucleotides: TGTGCCAGCAGTTTAATACAACCAAACGGGGAGACCCAGTACTTC. The full variable domain, its missing parts supplied by reference TRBV28 and TRBJ2-5, is DVKVTQSSRYLVKRTGEKVFLECVQDMDHENMFWYRQDPGLGLRLIYFSYDVKMKEKGDIPEGYSVSREKKERFSLILESASTNQTSMYLCASSLIQPNGETQYFGPGTRLLVL.

This clonotype appeared many times. The chain uses TRBV20-1 and TRBJ2-1; weak D call: TRBD1 (7 bases). The germline V gene has CDR1 DFQATT and CDR2 SNEGSKA (reference sequence). The CDR3 loop spans 13 amino acids. Trimming removed 4 bases from V and 6 bases from J, with 13 bases in between. CDR3 DNA: TGCAGTGCTACGGGGGACAGTCCCAATGAGCAGTTCTTC. Amino acid sequence: CSATGDSPNEQFF.